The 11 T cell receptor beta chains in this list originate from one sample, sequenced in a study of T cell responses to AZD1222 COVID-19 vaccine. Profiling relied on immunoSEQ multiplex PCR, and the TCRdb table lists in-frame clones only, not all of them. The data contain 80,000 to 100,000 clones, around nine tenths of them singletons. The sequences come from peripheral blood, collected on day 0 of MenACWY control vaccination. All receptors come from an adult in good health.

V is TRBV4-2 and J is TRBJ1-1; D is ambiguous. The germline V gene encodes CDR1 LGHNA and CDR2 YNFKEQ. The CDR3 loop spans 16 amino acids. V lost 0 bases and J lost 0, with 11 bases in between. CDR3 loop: CASSQDSEVMNTEAFF. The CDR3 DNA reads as TGTGCCAGCAGCCAAGATAGTGAAGTTATGAACACTGAAGCTTTCTTT.

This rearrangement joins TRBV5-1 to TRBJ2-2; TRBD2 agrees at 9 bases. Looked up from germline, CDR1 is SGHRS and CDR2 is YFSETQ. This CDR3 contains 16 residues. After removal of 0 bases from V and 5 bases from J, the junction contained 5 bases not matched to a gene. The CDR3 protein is CASSLATSGRTGELFF. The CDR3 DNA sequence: TGCGCCAGCAGCTTGGCCACTAGCGGGCGGACCGGGGAGCTGTTTTTT.

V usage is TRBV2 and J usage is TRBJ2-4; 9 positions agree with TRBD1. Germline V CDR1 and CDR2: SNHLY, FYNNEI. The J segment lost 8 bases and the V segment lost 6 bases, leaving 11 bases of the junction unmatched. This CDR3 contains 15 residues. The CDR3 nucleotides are TGTGCCAGCAGGGGGACAGGGATGGGTTCGGACATTCAGTACTTC. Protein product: CASRGTGMGSDIQYF. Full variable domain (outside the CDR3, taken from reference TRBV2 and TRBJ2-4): EPEVTQTPSHQVTQMGQEVILRCVPISNHLYFYWYRQILGQKVEFLVSFYNNEISEKSEIFDDQFSVERPDGSNFTLKIRSTKLEDSAMYFCASRGTGMGSDIQYFGAGTRLSVL.

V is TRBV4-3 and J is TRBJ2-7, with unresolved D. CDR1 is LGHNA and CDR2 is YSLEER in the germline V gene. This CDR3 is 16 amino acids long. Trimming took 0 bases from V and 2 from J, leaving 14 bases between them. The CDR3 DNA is TGCGCCAGCAGCCAAGATCTTGGGTCCCTGACCTACGAGCAGTACTTC. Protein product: CASSQDLGSLTYEQYF.

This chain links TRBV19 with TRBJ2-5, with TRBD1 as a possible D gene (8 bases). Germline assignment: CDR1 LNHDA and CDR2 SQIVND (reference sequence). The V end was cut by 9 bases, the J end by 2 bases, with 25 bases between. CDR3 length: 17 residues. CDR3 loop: CASSGTGRLLGQETQYF. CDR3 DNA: TGTGCCAGCAGCGGGACAGGTCGACTATTAGGACAAGAGACCCAGTACTTC.

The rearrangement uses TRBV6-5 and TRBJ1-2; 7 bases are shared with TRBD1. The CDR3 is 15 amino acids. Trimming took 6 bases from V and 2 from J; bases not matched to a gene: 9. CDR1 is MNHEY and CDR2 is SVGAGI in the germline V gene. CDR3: CASRRQGAENYGYTF. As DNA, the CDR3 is TGTGCCAGCAGGAGACAGGGAGCAGAAAACTATGGCTACACCTTC.

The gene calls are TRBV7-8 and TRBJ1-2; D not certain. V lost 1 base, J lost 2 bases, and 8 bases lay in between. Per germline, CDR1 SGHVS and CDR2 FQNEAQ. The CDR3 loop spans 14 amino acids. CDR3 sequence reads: CASSLVSQNYGYTF. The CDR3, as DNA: TGTGCCAGCAGCTTAGTTTCACAGAACTATGGCTACACCTTC.

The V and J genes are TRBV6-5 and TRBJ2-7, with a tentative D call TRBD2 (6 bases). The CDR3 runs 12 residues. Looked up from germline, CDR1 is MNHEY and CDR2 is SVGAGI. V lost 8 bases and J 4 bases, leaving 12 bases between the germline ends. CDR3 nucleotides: TGTGCCAGCGGGGGGACGGAGTACGAGCAGTACTTC. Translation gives CASGGTEYEQYF.

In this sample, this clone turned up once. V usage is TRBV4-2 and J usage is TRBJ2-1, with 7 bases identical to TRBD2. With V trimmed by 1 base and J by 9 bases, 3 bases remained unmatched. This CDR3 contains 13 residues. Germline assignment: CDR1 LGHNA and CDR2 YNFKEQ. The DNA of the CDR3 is TGTGCCAGCAGCCAAGCAGGGAGGGTTGAGCAGTTCTTC. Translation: CASSQAGRVEQFF.

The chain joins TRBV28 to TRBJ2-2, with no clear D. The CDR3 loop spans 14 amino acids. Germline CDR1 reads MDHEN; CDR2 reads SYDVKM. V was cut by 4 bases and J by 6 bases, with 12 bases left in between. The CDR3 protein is CASSSLEGSGELFF. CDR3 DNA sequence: TGTGCCAGCAGTTCCCTGGAAGGCTCCGGGGAGCTGTTTTTT.

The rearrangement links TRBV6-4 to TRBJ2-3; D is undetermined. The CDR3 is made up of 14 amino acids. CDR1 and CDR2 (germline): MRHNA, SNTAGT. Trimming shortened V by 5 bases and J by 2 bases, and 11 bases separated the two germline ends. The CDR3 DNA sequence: TGTGCCAGCAGTCCACCCTGGAACACAGATACGCAGTATTTT. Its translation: CASSPPWNTDTQYF.